This T cell receptor (beta chain) was sequenced during a study of type 1 regulatory T cells. Study-level findings and limits: Compared with non-type 1 regulatory T cells, type 1 regulatory T cells showed a more restricted TCR repertoire.

TCRdb ran MiXCR on the reads and lists one entry per CDR3 protein. The data contain over 55,000 distinct CDR3 sequences, approximately 50% of them seen just once; the ten biggest clones take up less than 2.5%. The germline gives CDR1 SNHLY, CDR2 FYNNEI. The CDR3 extends over 15 amino acids. V was pared by 6 bases and J by 0 bases, with 12 bases between. Notes on this clonotype: The antigen is undetermined.

This TCR came from a human donor in good health. Sequenced: cultured non-Tr1 T cells, either the whole culture or a sorted T cell fraction (not recorded which). The chain couples TRBV2 to TRBJ1-5; possibly TRBD1 for D (6 bases). CDR3 bases: TGTGCCAGCAGCGCCGACAGGTATAGCAATCAGCCCCAGCATTTT. Translating gives CASSADRYSNQPQHF.